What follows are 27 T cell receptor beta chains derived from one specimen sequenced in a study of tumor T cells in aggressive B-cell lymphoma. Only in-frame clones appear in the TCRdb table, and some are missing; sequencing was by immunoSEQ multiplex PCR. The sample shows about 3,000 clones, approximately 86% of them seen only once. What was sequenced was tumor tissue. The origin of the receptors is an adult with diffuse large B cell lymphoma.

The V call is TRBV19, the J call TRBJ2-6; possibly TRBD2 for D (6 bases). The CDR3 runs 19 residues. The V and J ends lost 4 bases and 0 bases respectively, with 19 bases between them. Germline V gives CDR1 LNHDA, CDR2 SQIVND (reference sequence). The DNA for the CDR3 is TGTGCCAGTAGTACGAGGATAACGGGAGCCGACTCTGGGGCCAACGTCCTGACTTTC. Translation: CASSTRITGADSGANVLTF.

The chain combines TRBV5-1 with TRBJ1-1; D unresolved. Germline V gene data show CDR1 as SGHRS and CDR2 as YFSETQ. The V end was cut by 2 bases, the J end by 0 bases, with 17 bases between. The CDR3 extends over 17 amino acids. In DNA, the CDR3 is TGCGCCAGCAGCTTACGTGGGTCACTAACCATGAACACTGAAGCTTTCTTT. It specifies CASSLRGSLTMNTEAFF.

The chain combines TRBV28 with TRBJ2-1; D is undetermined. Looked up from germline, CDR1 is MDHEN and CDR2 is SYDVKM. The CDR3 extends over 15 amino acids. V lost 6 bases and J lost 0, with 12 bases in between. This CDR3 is CASSLILGSYNEQFF. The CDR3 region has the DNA TGTGCCAGCAGCCTTATCCTAGGCTCCTACAATGAGCAGTTCTTC. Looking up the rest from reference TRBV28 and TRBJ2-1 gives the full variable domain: DVKVTQSSRYLVKRTGEKVFLECVQDMDHENMFWYRQDPGLGLRLIYFSYDVKMKEKGDIPEGYSVSREKKERFSLILESASTNQTSMYLCASSLILGSYNEQFFGPGTRLTVL.

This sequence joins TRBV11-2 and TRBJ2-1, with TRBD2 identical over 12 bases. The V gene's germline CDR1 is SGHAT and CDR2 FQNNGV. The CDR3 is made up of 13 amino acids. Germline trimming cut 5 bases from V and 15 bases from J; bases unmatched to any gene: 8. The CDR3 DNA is TGTGCCAGCAGCCTGGGACTAGCGGGCACTGCGTTCTTC. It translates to CASSLGLAGTAFF.

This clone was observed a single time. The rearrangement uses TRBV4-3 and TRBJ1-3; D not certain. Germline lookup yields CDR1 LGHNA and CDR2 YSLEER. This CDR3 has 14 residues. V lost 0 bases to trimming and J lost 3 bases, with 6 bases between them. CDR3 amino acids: CASSQEYGGNTIYF. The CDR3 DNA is TGCGCCAGCAGCCAAGAATACGGTGGAAACACCATATATTTT.

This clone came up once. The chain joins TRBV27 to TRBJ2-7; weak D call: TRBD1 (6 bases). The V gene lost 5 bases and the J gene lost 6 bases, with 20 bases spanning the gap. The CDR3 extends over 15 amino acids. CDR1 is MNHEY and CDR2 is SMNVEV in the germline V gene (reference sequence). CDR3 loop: CASSDSQGSVSEQYF. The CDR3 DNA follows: TGTGCCAGCAGTGACAGCCAGGGGTCAGTCTCCGAGCAGTACTTC.

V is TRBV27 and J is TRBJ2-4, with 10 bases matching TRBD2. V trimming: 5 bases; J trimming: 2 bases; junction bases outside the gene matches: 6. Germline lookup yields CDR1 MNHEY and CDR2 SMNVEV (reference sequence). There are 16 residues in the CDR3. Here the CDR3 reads CASSITSGMTKNIQYF. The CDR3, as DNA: TGTGCCAGCAGTATTACTAGCGGGATGACCAAAAACATTCAGTACTTC.

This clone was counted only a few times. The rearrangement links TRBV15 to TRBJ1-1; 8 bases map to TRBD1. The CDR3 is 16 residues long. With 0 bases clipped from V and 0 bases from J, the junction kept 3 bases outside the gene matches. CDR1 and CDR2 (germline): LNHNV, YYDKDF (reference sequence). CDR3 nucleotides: TGTGCCACCAGCAGAGAAACAGGGGGGATGAACACTGAAGCTTTCTTT. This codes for CATSRETGGMNTEAFF.

The CDR3 spells CASSSLYTSGRYEQYF. CDR3 nucleotides: TGTGCCAGCAGTTCCCTCTATACTAGCGGGCGGTACGAGCAGTACTTC. The chain is built from TRBV6-5 and TRBJ2-7; 9 bases map to TRBD2. CDR1 and CDR2 from the germline V gene are MNHEY and SVGAGI. V dropped 4 bases and J dropped 4; count of bases not matched to a gene: 11. This CDR3 is built from 16 residues.

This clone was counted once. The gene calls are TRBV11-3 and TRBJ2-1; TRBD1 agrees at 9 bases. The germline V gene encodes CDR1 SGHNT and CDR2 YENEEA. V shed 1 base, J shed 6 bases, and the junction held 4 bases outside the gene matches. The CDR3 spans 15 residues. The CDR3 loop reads CASSLGGTGSNEQFF. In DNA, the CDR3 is TGTGCCAGCAGCTTAGGAGGGACAGGGTCCAATGAGCAGTTCTTC.

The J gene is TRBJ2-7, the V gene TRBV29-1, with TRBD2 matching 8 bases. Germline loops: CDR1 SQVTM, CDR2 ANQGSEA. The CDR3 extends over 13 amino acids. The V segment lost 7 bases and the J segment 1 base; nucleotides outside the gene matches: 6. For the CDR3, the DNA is TGCAGCGGGTCTGAGCGGGGGTCCTACGAGCAGTACTTC. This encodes CSGSERGSYEQYF.

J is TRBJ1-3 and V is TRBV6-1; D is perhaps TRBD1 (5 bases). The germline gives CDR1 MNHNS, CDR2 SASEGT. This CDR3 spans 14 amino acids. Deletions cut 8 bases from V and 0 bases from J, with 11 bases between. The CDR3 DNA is TGTGCCAGCCGGTTGGGGGGCTCTGGAAACACCATATATTTT. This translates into CASRLGGSGNTIYF.

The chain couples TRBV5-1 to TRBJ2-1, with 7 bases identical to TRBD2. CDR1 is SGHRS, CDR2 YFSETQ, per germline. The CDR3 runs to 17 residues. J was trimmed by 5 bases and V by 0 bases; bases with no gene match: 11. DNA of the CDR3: TGCGCCAGCAGCTTGGCGAGGCGGGACTACAACGACAATGAGCAGTTCTTC. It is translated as CASSLARRDYNDNEQFF. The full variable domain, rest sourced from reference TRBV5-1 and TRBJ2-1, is KAGVTQTPRYLIKTRGQQVTLSCSPISGHRSVSWYQQTPGQGLQFLFEYFSETQRNKGNFPGRFSGRQFSNSRSEMNVSTLELGDSALYLCASSLARRDYNDNEQFFGPGTRLTVL.

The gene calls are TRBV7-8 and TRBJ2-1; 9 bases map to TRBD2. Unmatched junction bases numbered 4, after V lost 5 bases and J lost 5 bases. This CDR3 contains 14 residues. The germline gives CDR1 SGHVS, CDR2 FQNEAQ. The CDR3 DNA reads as TGTGCCAGCAGCCTTCTAGCGGGACACAATGAGCAGTTCTTC. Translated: CASSLLAGHNEQFF.

The CDR3 reads CASSELLLGRGNYGYTF. The CDR3 DNA sequence: TGTGCCAGCAGTGAACTCCTCCTAGGGAGGGGAAACTATGGCTACACCTTC. The chain carries TRBV2 and TRBJ1-2, with D perhaps matching TRBD1 (5 bases). Germline loops: CDR1 SNHLY, CDR2 FYNNEI. The CDR3 covers 17 residues. V gave up 2 bases and J gave up 2 bases, with 18 bases separating them.

The CDR3 loop reads CASSARPSGNRETQYF. In DNA, the CDR3 is TGTGCCAGCAGCGCCCGTCCTAGCGGGAACCGAGAGACCCAGTACTTC. J is TRBJ2-5 and V is TRBV9, with TRBD2 identical over 9 bases. This CDR3 has 16 residues. CDR1 is SGDLS and CDR2 is YYNGEE in the germline V gene. Losses at the gene ends were 3 bases for V and 4 bases for J; bases not matched to a gene: 10.

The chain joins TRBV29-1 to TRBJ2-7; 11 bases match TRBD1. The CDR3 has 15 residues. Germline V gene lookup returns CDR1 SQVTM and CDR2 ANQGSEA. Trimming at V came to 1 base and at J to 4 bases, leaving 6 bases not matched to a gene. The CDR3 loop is CSVEGRDRGTYEQYF. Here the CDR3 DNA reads TGCAGCGTTGAAGGGCGGGACAGGGGGACGTACGAGCAGTACTTC.

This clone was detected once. This CDR3 reads CASSFSGQTYGYTF. DNA for the CDR3: TGTGCCAGCAGTTTTTCGGGACAGACCTATGGCTACACCTTC. The gene calls are TRBV27 and TRBJ1-2; 7 bases align to TRBD1. This CDR3 is 14 amino acids long. The V segment lost 3 bases and the J segment 4 bases; nucleotides outside the gene matches: 5. The V gene's germline CDR1 is MNHEY and CDR2 SMNVEV (reference sequence).

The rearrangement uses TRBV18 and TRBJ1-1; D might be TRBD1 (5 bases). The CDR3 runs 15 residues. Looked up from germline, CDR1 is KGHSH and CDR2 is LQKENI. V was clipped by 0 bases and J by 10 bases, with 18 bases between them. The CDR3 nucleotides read TGTGCCAGCTCACCACCACAGGCAGGGAGGGCTCCAGCTTTCTTT. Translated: CASSPPQAGRAPAFF.

In nucleotides, the CDR3 is TGTGCCAGCAGCTTCGGGGGTGGACCCAATCAGCCCCAGCATTTT. It encodes CASSFGGGPNQPQHF. The chain uses TRBV7-2 and TRBJ1-5; D perhaps matches TRBD1 (5 bases). Germline CDR1 reads SGHTA; CDR2 reads FQGNSA. Trimming shortened V by 3 bases and J by 3 bases, and 12 bases separated the two germline ends. The CDR3 is 15 amino acids.

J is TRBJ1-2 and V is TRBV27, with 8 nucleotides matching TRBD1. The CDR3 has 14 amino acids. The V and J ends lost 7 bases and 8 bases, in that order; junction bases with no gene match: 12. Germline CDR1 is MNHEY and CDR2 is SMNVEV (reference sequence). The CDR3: CASTPWAGGEGYTF. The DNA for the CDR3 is TGTGCCAGCACCCCGTGGGCAGGGGGCGAGGGCTACACCTTC.

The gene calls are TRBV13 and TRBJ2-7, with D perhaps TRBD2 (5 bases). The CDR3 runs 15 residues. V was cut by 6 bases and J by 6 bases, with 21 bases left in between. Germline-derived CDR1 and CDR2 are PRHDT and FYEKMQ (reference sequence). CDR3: CASSFFGLPTREQYF. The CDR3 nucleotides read TGTGCCAGCAGTTTTTTCGGACTCCCGACGCGCGAGCAGTACTTC.

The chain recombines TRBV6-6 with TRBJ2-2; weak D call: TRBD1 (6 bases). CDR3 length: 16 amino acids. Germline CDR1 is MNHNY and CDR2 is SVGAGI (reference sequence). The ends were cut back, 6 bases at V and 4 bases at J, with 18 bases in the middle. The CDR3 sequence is CASRGSTKGGTGELFF. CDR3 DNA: TGTGCCAGCAGGGGAAGTACGAAAGGGGGCACCGGGGAGCTGTTTTTT.

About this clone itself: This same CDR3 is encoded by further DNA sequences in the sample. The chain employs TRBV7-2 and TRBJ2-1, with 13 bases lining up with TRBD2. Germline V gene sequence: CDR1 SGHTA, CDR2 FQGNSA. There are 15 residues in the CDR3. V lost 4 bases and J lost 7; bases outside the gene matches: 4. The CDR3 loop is CASSSGLAGVNEQFF. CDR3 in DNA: TGTGCCAGCAGCTCCGGACTAGCGGGAGTTAATGAGCAGTTCTTC.

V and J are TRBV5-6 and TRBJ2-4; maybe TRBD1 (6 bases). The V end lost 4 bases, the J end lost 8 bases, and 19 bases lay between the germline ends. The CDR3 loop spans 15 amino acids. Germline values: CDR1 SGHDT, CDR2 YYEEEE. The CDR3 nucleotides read TGTGCCAGCAGCGCTAGACTCGGACAGAAGGACATTCAGTACTTC. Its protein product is CASSARLGQKDIQYF.

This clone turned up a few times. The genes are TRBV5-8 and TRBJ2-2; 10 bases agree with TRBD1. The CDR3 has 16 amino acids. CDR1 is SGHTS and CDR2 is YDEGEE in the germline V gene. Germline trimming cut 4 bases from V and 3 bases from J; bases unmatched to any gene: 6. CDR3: CASSRTGGLDTGELFF. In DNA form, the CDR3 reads TGTGCCAGCAGCCGGACAGGGGGGTTAGACACCGGGGAGCTGTTTTTT.

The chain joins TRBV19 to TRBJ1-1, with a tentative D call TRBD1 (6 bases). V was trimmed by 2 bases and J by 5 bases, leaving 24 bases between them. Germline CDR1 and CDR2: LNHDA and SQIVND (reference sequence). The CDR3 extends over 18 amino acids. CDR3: CASSIRSGRGSQGTEAFF. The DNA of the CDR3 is TGTGCCAGTAGTATACGGTCGGGGCGTGGCAGCCAGGGGACTGAAGCTTTCTTT.